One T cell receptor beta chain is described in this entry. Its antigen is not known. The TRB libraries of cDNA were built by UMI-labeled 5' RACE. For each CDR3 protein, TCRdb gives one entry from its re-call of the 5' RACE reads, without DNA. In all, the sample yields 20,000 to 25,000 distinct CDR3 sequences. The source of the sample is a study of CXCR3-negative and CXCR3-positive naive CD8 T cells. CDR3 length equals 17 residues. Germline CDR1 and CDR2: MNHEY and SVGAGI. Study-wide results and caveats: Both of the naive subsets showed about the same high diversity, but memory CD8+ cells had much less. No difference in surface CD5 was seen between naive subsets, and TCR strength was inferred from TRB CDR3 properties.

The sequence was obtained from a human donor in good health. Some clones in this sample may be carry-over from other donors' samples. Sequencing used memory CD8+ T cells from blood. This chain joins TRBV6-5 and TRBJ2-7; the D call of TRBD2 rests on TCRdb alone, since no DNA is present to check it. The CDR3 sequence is CASSTGLAGVGSYEQYF.